This T cell receptor (beta chain) was captured in a study of neoadjuvant anti-PD-1 for oral cavity cancer (dated by TCRdb to the early 2020s). Looking at the study overall: Before curative-intent surgical resection, most patients were given three to four biweekly doses of nivolumab at 3 mg/kg. Under RECIST 1.1, patients with complete response, partial response or stable disease were classed as responders, and patients with progression were classed as non-responders. There were some 13 patients in the parent correlative cohort, and the response rate was over 25%. Patients without progression received a fourth nivolumab dose around day 43 and underwent definitive surgical resection on days 50-56. Study-level results and caveats: Higher pretreatment blood Treg/Th17 ratios correlated with higher pretreatment blood TCRbeta clonality and lower post-treatment tumor TCRbeta clonality. Greater tumor shrinkage was correlated with larger post-treatment sizes of preexisting intratumoral clones, suggesting that expansion of preexisting clones contributed to response. TCR analyses included only three patients per response group, and the authors called for larger cohorts for validation.

The time point label of this sample denotes: after neoadjuvant nivolumab, at surgical resection. Patients were newly diagnosed with stage II-IVA oral cavity squamous cell carcinoma and had received no prior systemic or radiation treatment. The cohort was composed of patients with HPV-negative, locally advanced oral cavity squamous cell carcinoma. Samples were obtained from a longitudinal correlative study of a single-arm phase II trial of neoadjuvant nivolumab in oral cavity squamous cell carcinoma. Subject-matched pre- and post-treatment PBMCs and tumors from three responders and three non-responders underwent genomic DNA-based TCRbeta sequencing. For tumor tissue, genomic DNA extraction relied on the Maxwell RSC DNA from Tissue kit. Tumor libraries used mostly about 4.8 ug of input genomic DNA for survey sequencing, with two replicates per sample. Following the manufacturer's instructions, the team built TCRbeta libraries using the immunoSEQ hsTCRbeta kit. The finished libraries were brought together in one pool at approximately 3 nM, which was then read using an Illumina NovaSeq 6000 S4 flow cell. In the original analysis: The immunoSEQ Analyzer handled quality control and preprocessing of the raw data. The analysis was limited to productive rearrangements, and each clonotype was defined by a unique CDR3 amino acid sequence. Repertoire clonality was estimated as the Gini-Simpson index, computed with the R package tcR. Student's t test was used to compare Gini indices, and Pearson correlation was used to assess associations with tumor size change. TCRdb obtained this table from immuneACCESS and retained in-frame rearrangements with V and J assigned. These tables miss some clones; where compared with another copy, unresolved V genes account for less than half of the shortfall, and the remainder is unexplained. The DNA was the basis for D and trimming; V, J and clone size are from that table. Across this sample there are nearly 15,000 clones, with under 40% seen only once. 35% to 45% of the sample lies in the top ten.

From a lookup of the germline V gene (reference sequence), CDR1 and CDR2 are MNHEY and SMNVEV. Compared with germline, V lacks 5 bases and J lacks 6 bases; bases without a gene match: 17. Including the terminal cysteine and phenylalanine, the CDR3 comprises 18 residues. Only CDR3 DNA is held: 54 bases, read in frame from base 1. Remarks on this clone: Its antigen remains undetermined. No base qualities exist here, and no much larger clone lies one base off it.

The sequence joins TRBV27 to TRBJ2-3; TRBD2 lines up with 10 middle nucleotides. The TCR sequence derives from a person aged 35-79 years with oral cavity squamous cell carcinoma. The material was tumor tissue, obtained after nivolumab (anti-PD-1) treatment. For the CDR3, the sequence is CASSPPPLAGGPRDTQYF. The nucleotides read TGTGCCAGCAGTCCACCCCCCTTAGCGGGGGGCCCGAGGGATACGCAGTATTTT.